The clone carrying this TCR beta chain was observed once. The data derive from a study of brain T cells in children with intractable seizures. The CDR3 runs 12 residues. Trimming removed 6 bases from V and 0 bases from J, with 6 bases in between. CDR1 ENHRY and CDR2 SYGVKD come from the germline V gene. Some clones are missing from TCRdb's copy, which holds only in-frame ones; the method was immunoSEQ multiplex PCR. Here the sample spans around 340,000 clones, 85% to 95% being singletons. The sample's time point: blood from clinic visit 5 months post-surgery; TSC patient then seizure free. The sequenced cases were selected for having the highest brain T cell transcript signatures.

Specimen: peripheral blood, collected more than 4 months after surgery. The chain links TRBV10-3 to TRBJ2-7, with a tentative D call TRBD1 (6 bases). This clonotype was obtained from a boy younger than two with tuberous sclerosis and intractable seizures. Here the CDR3 reads CAIRGASYEQYF. The CDR3 bases are TGTGCCATCAGGGGGGCCTCCTACGAGCAGTACTTC.